The text below deals with one TCR beta chain. The antigen remains undetermined. This record comes from a study of radiotherapy plus CTLA-4 blockade in lung cancer. Study background: Patients showed objective responses in 15% to 20% of cases and disease control in roughly 30%. General observations from the study: Together with interferon-beta, which increased in serum after radiation, early dynamic changes in blood T cell clones were reportedly the best predictors of response. Subsequent to radiotherapy plus ipilimumab, tumor-derived TCR clones underwent expansion in blood.

CDR3 size: 13 residues. Germline V lookup: CDR1 SGDLS, CDR2 YYNGEE. TCRdb keeps only in-frame clones here, not all; method: immunoSEQ multiplex PCR. The sample carries roughly 90,000 clones, roughly 80% recorded once. Each patient with chemo-refractory metastatic non-small-cell lung cancer was treated with focal radiation plus CTLA-4 blockade using ipilimumab. The chain employs TRBV9 and TRBJ2-1, with 9 positions matching TRBD2. This TCR was recovered from a human donor with non-small cell lung cancer that progressed on radiotherapy plus ipilimumab. Sequences were derived from peripheral blood, sampled from a patient treated with radiotherapy plus ipilimumab. In DNA, the CDR3 is TGTGCGAGCGGGACTAGCAGTCCCCATGAGCAGTTCTTC. Amino acid sequence: CASGTSSPHEQFF.